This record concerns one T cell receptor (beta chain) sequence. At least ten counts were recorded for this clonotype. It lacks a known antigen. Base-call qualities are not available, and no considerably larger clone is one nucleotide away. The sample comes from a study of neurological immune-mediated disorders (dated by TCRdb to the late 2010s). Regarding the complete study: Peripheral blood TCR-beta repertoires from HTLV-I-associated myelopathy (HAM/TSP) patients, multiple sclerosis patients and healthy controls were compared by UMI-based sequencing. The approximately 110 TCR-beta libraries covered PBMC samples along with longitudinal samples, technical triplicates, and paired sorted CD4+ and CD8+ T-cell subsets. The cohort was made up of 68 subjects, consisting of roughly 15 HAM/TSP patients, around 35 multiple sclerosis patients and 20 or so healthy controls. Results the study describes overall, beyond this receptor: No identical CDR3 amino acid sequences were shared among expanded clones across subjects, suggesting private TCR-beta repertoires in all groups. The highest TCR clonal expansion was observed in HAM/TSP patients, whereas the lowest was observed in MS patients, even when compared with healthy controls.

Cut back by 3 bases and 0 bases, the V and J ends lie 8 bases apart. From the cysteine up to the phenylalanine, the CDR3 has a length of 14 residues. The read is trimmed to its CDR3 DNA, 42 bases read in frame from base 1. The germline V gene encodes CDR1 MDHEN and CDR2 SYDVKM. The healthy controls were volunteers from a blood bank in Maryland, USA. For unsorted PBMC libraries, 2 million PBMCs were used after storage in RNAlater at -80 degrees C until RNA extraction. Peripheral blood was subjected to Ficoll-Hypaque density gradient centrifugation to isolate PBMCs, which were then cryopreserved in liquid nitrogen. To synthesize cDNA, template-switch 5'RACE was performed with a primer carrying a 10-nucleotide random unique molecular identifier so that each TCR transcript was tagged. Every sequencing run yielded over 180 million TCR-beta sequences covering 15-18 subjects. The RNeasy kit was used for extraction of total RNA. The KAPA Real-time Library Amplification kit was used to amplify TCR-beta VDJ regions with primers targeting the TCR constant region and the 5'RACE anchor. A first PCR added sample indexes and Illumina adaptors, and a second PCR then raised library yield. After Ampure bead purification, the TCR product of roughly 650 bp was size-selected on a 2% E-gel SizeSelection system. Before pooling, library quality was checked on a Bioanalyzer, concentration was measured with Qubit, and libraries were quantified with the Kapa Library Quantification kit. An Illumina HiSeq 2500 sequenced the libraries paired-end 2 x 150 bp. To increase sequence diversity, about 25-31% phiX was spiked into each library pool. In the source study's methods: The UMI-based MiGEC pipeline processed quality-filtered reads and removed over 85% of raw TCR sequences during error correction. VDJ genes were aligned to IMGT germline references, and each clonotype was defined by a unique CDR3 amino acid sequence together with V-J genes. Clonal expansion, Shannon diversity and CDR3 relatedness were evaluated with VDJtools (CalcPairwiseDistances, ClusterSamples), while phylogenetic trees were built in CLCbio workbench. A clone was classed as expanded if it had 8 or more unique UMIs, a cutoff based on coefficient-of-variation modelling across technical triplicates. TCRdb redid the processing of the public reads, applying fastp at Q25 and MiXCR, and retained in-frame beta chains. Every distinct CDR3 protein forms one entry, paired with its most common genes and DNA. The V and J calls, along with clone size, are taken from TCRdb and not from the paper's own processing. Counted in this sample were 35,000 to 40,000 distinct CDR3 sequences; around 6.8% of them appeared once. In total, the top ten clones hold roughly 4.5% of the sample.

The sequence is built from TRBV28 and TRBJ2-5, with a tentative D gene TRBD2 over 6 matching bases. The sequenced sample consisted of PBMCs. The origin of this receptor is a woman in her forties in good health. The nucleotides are TGTGCCAGCAGTTTTGGAGGGTACCAAGAGACCCAGTACTTC. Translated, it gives CASSFGGYQETQYF.